These 3 T cell receptor beta chains were all obtained from the same sample, sequenced in a study of cytomegalovirus exposure and HLA in healthy donors (dated 2017 in TCRdb). Library construction relied on the immunoSEQ multiplex PCR assay. The multiplex PCR relied on a mix of 60 forward primers for TCR Vbeta segments and 13 reverse primers for TCR Jbeta segments. Drawn from immuneACCESS, this table holds only the in-frame rearrangements with V and J called that TCRdb kept. Clones are partly lost; checked studies trace under half to an unresolved V gene and leave the rest unexplained. Across this sample there are 70,000 to 80,000 clones, with approximately 81% seen only once. The ten largest clones represent roughly 8.9% of the sample. The sequenced sample was PBMCs. The receptors here all came from a woman aged 40 to 50 in good health and CMV-seropositive.

The chain employs TRBV27 and TRBJ2-2, with 10 nucleotides matching TRBD2. The J segment lost 5 bases and the V segment lost 5 bases, leaving 5 bases of the junction unmatched. The CDR3 has 15 amino acids. Germline V gene data show CDR1 as MNHEY and CDR2 as SMNVEV (reference sequence). This CDR3 is CASSRSGLATGELFF. The DNA for the CDR3 is TGTGCCAGCAGTCGCTCGGGACTAGCGACCGGGGAGCTGTTTTTT.

The gene calls are TRBV6-1 and TRBJ1-2; TRBD1 matches at 7 bases. Germline CDR1 and CDR2: MNHNS and SASEGT. V dropped 5 bases and J dropped 7; count of bases not matched to a gene: 4. The CDR3 has 12 residues. In DNA, the CDR3 is TGTGCCAGCAGTCTAAGACAGGGTGGCTACACCTTC. Translation gives CASSLRQGGYTF.

There are a few counts of this clone. The chain carries TRBV10-2 and TRBJ2-3, with TRBD2 matching over 7 bases. The CDR3 extends over 14 amino acids. V trimming: 4 bases; J trimming: 2 bases; junction bases outside the gene matches: 3. Germline-derived CDR1 and CDR2 are WSHSY and SAAADI. The CDR3 coding sequence is TGCGCCAGCAGTGTTGGGACTACCACAGATACGCAGTATTTT. This encodes CASSVGTTTDTQYF.